The present T cell receptor (beta chain) was sequenced within a study of shared clonotypes between healthy human individuals. Deep-level settings were used for running the assay. Data came from immunoSEQ multiplex PCR; TCRdb stores just in-frame clones and leaves some out. The data hold about 520,000 clones, with 70% to 80% observed a single time. Trimming cost V 5 bases and J 5 bases, with 19 bases left between them. The CDR3 is made up of 16 amino acids. Germline V lookup: CDR1 SQVTM, CDR2 ANQGSEA. The receptor's source is a middle-aged woman in good health. Some clones in this sample may be carry-over from other donors' samples. The material sequenced was PBMCs. The chain recombines TRBV29-1 with TRBJ2-6; D unresolved. The CDR3 reads CSVSSSIQSRANVLTF. The CDR3 DNA follows: TGCAGCGTTTCCAGTAGCATACAAAGTCGGGCCAACGTCCTGACTTTC. The entire variable domain, with the rest obtained from reference TRBV29-1 and TRBJ2-6, is as follows: SAVISQKPSRDICQRGTSLTIQCQVDSQVTMMFWYRQQPGQSLTLIATANQGSEATYESGFVIDKFPISRPNLTFSTLTVSNMSPEDSSIYLCSVSSSIQSRANVLTFGAGSRLTVL.